These 31 T cell receptor beta chains share one sample of origin, sequenced in a study of cytomegalovirus exposure and HLA in healthy donors. The PCR contained 60 Vbeta and 13 Jbeta primers. The table came from immunoSEQ multiplex PCR; TCRdb's copy has only in-frame clones and leaves some out. Of approximately 150,000 clones listed, approximately 82% are singletons. Source material: PBMCs. The receptors were gathered from a woman in her fifties or sixties in good health and CMV-seropositive.

This clone came up a few times. The chain links TRBV2 to TRBJ1-5; 10 bases are shared with TRBD1. Germline V gene lookup returns CDR1 SNHLY and CDR2 FYNNEI. Germline trimming cut 7 bases from V and 7 bases from J; bases unmatched to any gene: 4. The CDR3 contains 13 residues. This chain's CDR3 is CASKGQGNQPQHF. CDR3 nucleotide sequence: TGTGCCAGCAAGGGACAGGGGAACCAGCCCCAGCATTTT.

The table lists this clone with a count of one. The rearrangement uses TRBV9 and TRBJ2-7, with TRBD2 matching over 7 bases. Germline CDR1 and CDR2: SGDLS and YYNGEE. Losses at the gene ends were 4 bases for V and 5 bases for J; bases not matched to a gene: 6. The CDR3 length is 13 residues. Here the CDR3 DNA reads TGTGCCAGCAGCTTGGGGGGAGGGGACGAGCAGTACTTC. Encoded protein: CASSLGGGDEQYF.

The chain uses TRBV7-9 and TRBJ1-4; D remains ambiguous. The V gene's germline CDR1 is SEHNR and CDR2 FQNEAQ (reference sequence). V was cut by 5 bases and J by 7 bases, with 8 bases left in between. There are 12 residues in the CDR3. Here the CDR3 DNA reads TGTGCCAGCAGCGCCCGGGGTGAAAAACTGTTTTTT. Translation: CASSARGEKLFF.

The rearrangement joins TRBV5-1 to TRBJ2-1; D is perhaps TRBD1 (5 bases). This CDR3 spans 15 amino acids. Germline V gives CDR1 SGHRS, CDR2 YFSETQ. V was trimmed by 0 bases and J by 6 bases, leaving 13 bases between them. The CDR3 loop is CASSLVGAAANEQFF. The CDR3 nucleotides read TGCGCCAGCAGCTTGGTAGGGGCCGCCGCCAATGAGCAGTTCTTC.

The rearrangement links TRBV7-9 to TRBJ1-1; D not resolved. This CDR3 is 14 amino acids long. Trimming cost V 2 bases and J 7 bases, with 14 bases left between them. Germline lookup yields CDR1 SEHNR and CDR2 FQNEAQ (reference sequence). This CDR3 is CASSLFSAGDEAFF. The DNA of the CDR3 is TGTGCCAGCAGCTTATTTAGTGCCGGGGATGAAGCTTTCTTT.

This sequence joins TRBV5-4 and TRBJ2-7; possible D gene TRBD1, 7 bases. Per germline, CDR1 SGHNT and CDR2 YYREEE (reference sequence). V was clipped by 0 bases and J by 6 bases, with 10 bases between them. The CDR3 loop spans 13 amino acids. CDR3 nucleotide sequence: TGTGCCAGCAGCTTGGGACAGGGAGGCGAGCAGTACTTC. Encoded protein: CASSLGQGGEQYF.

The chain couples TRBV4-2 to TRBJ2-7, with 7 bases aligning to TRBD2. With 4 bases clipped from V and 6 bases from J, the junction kept 9 bases outside the gene matches. Per germline, CDR1 LGHNA and CDR2 YNFKEQ. The CDR3 has 14 amino acids. The chain's CDR3 is CASSPGAGVSEQYF. For the CDR3, the DNA is TGTGCCAGCAGCCCCGGCGCGGGAGTTTCCGAGCAGTACTTC.

The chain carries TRBV15 and TRBJ2-1, with TRBD2 identical over 11 bases. Germline-derived CDR1 and CDR2 are LNHNV and YYDKDF (reference sequence). V was clipped by 0 bases and J by 7 bases; unmatched bases: 5. The CDR3 is made up of 16 amino acids. The CDR3 bases are TGTGCCACCAGCAGAGATGCTAGCGGGAGGAGGAATGAGCAGTTCTTC. The encoded protein is CATSRDASGRRNEQFF.

J is TRBJ2-6 and V is TRBV30; D not resolved. The germline V and J ends were trimmed by 7 bases and 0 bases, with 10 bases remaining between them. Germline-derived CDR1 and CDR2 are GTSNPN and SVGIG (reference sequence). The CDR3 extends over 14 amino acids. This CDR3 is CASSITSGANVLTF. The CDR3 DNA is TGTGCCTCTTCTATAACCTCTGGGGCCAACGTCCTGACTTTC.

The chain links TRBV4-2 to TRBJ1-5, with D perhaps matching TRBD1 (5 bases). The CDR3 covers 13 residues. Germline V gene sequence: CDR1 LGHNA, CDR2 YNFKEQ. The V end was cut by 0 bases, the J end by 7 bases, with 7 bases between. For the CDR3, the DNA is TGTGCCAGCAGCCAAGATCGGGGGCAGCCCCAGCATTTT. It translates to CASSQDRGQPQHF.

The rearrangement uses TRBV6-6 and TRBJ2-5, with D possibly TRBD2 on 6 matching bases. The CDR3 loop spans 13 amino acids. V was clipped by 6 bases and J by 4 bases, with 12 bases between them. Germline CDR1 and CDR2: MNHNY and SVGAGI (reference sequence). CDR3 nucleotide sequence: TGTGCCAGCAGATCCGGAGGGTCAGAGACCCAGTACTTC. Translation gives CASRSGGSETQYF.

The CDR3 DNA is TGTGCCTGGAGTAGGGGCAGCGGGGAGCTGTTTTTT. This sequence encodes CAWSRGSGELFF. This sequence joins TRBV30 and TRBJ2-2; D is perhaps TRBD1 (5 bases). V dropped 2 bases and J dropped 7 bases, with 8 bases sitting between them. Germline V gene sequence: CDR1 GTSNPN, CDR2 SVGIG (reference sequence). This CDR3 contains 12 residues.

This clone came up once. The chain joins TRBV11-2 to TRBJ1-1, with 7 bases aligning to TRBD1. Germline V gene data show CDR1 as SGHAT and CDR2 as FQNNGV. V shed 1 base and J 5 bases; nucleotides not matched to a gene: 4. The CDR3 is made up of 14 amino acids. The CDR3 DNA sequence: TGTGCCAGCAGCTTAGCGACAGGGAGAACTGAAGCTTTCTTT. This translates into CASSLATGRTEAFF.

This chain links TRBV27 with TRBJ2-7; TRBD1 might be the D (6 bases). CDR1 MNHEY and CDR2 SMNVEV come from the germline V gene (reference sequence). The CDR3 contains 14 residues. The V and J ends lost 6 bases and 0 bases respectively, with 12 bases between them. CDR3 bases: TGTGCCAGCAGGAACAGGGATAGCTCCTACGAGCAGTACTTC. Residues: CASRNRDSSYEQYF.

V usage is TRBV5-1 and J usage is TRBJ2-3; TRBD2 matches 15 bases. V shed 4 bases, J shed 0 bases, and the junction held 6 bases outside the gene matches. The CDR3 has 18 amino acids. Germline V gives CDR1 SGHRS, CDR2 YFSETQ. The CDR3 DNA reads TGCGCCAGCAGCCCGGGACTAGCGGGAGGCCCTAGCACAGATACGCAGTATTTT. Its translation is CASSPGLAGGPSTDTQYF.

The genes are TRBV7-6 and TRBJ1-4; TRBD1 is a possible D gene (5 bases). The V end was cut by 5 bases, the J end by 8 bases, with 15 bases between. Germline V gives CDR1 SGHVS, CDR2 FNYEAQ. The CDR3 extends over 14 amino acids. DNA for the CDR3: TGTGCCAGCAGCGCTTCCCCAGGGCCCGAAAAACTGTTTTTT. It encodes CASSASPGPEKLFF. Full variable domain (missing parts from reference TRBV7-6 and TRBJ1-4): GAGVSQSPRYKVTKRGQDVALRCDPISGHVSLYWYRQALGQGPEFLTYFNYEAQQDKSGLPNDRFSAERPEGSISTLTIQRTEQRDSAMYRCASSASPGPEKLFFGSGTQLSVL.

This clone showed up just once. This chain links TRBV5-1 with TRBJ2-7; 9 nucleotides line up with TRBD1. V lost 1 base and J lost 5; bases outside the gene matches: 7. The CDR3 sequence is 15 residues long. Germline CDR1 reads SGHRS; CDR2 reads YFSETQ. The CDR3 coding sequence is TGCGCCAGCAGCTTGTCCGGGACAGGGCTTAACGAGCAGTACTTC. Translated: CASSLSGTGLNEQYF.

This clone has just one count. This sequence joins TRBV5-8 and TRBJ1-2; tentative D call: TRBD1 (6 bases). CDR3 size: 14 residues. Trimming took 0 bases from V and 4 from J, leaving 10 bases between them. Germline V CDR1 and CDR2: SGHTS, YDEGEE. The chain's CDR3 is CASSLEGQLYGYTF. The CDR3 region has the DNA TGTGCCAGCAGCTTGGAAGGACAGCTCTATGGCTACACCTTC.

The V and J genes are TRBV5-4 and TRBJ2-7; D may be TRBD1 (6 bases). Trimming took off 5 bases at V and 4 bases at J, with 13 bases between the two ends. The CDR3 is made up of 13 amino acids. Per the germline V gene, CDR1 is SGHNT and CDR2 is YYREEE (reference sequence). Here the CDR3 reads CASSRVQGYEQYF. Here the CDR3 DNA reads TGTGCCAGCAGTCGAGTACAGGGTTACGAGCAGTACTTC.

The chain recombines TRBV2 with TRBJ2-7; no definite D call. V lost 7 bases and J 2 bases, leaving 9 bases between the germline ends. This CDR3 spans 12 amino acids. The germline gives CDR1 SNHLY, CDR2 FYNNEI. The CDR3 DNA sequence: TGTGCCAGCAAGCCTATACCCTACGAGCAGTACTTC. Protein: CASKPIPYEQYF.

The V and J genes are TRBV7-2 and TRBJ2-1; no definite D call. Germline V CDR1 and CDR2: SGHTA, FQGNSA. This CDR3 has 13 amino acids. Trimming shortened V by 4 bases and J by 3 bases, and 7 bases separated the two germline ends. This CDR3 reads CASSSLGYNEQFF. The CDR3, as DNA: TGTGCCAGCAGCTCCCTAGGCTACAATGAGCAGTTCTTC. The entire variable domain, with the rest obtained from reference TRBV7-2 and TRBJ2-1, is as follows: GAGVSQSPSNKVTEKGKDVELRCDPISGHTALYWYRQSLGQGLEFLIYFQGNSAPDKSGLPSDRFSAERTGGSVSTLTIQRTQQEDSAVYLCASSSLGYNEQFFGPGTRLTVL.

The chain links TRBV30 to TRBJ2-5; TRBD2 matches at 9 bases. The tail of the sequence fits TRBJ2-7 better, so the J call may be wrong. CDR3 length: 14 amino acids. Germline V CDR1 and CDR2: GTSNPN, SVGIG (reference sequence). CDR3 region: CACRRAGGSYEQYF. The DNA for the CDR3 is TGTGCCTGCCGTCGGGCGGGAGGGTCCTACGAGCAGTACTTC.

The V call is TRBV2, the J call TRBJ1-5, with 7 positions matching TRBD1. With 6 bases clipped from V and 1 base from J, the junction kept 6 bases outside the gene matches. Germline values: CDR1 SNHLY, CDR2 FYNNEI. The CDR3 is 15 residues long. The CDR3 sequence: CASSPTGTSNQPQHF. CDR3 sequence (DNA): TGTGCCAGCAGCCCGACAGGGACAAGCAATCAGCCCCAGCATTTT. Using reference TRBV2 and TRBJ1-5 for the parts outside the CDR3, the full variable domain is EPEVTQTPSHQVTQMGQEVILRCVPISNHLYFYWYRQILGQKVEFLVSFYNNEISEKSEIFDDQFSVERPDGSNFTLKIRSTKLEDSAMYFCASSPTGTSNQPQHFGDGTRLSIL.

The chain employs TRBV9 and TRBJ1-2, with TRBD1 as a possible D gene (5 bases). Germline V gene data show CDR1 as SGDLS and CDR2 as YYNGEE. The CDR3 consists of 18 residues. V lost 2 bases and J lost 3, with 23 bases in between. The CDR3: CASSVGGKARGFDYGYTF. CDR3 sequence (DNA): TGTGCCAGCAGCGTCGGGGGAAAGGCAAGGGGCTTTGACTATGGCTACACCTTC. Complete variable domain (other parts from reference TRBV9 and TRBJ1-2): DSGVTQTPKHLITATGQRVTLRCSPRSGDLSVYWYQQSLDQGLQFLIQYYNGEERAKGNILERFSAQQFPDLHSELNLSSLELGDSALYFCASSVGGKARGFDYGYTFGSGTRLTVV.

V is TRBV4-3 and J is TRBJ2-3; 12 bases align to TRBD2. Germline V gene lookup returns CDR1 LGHNA and CDR2 YSLEER. The CDR3 totals 19 residues. After removal of 0 bases from V and 2 bases from J, the junction contained 9 bases not matched to a gene. The CDR3 region has the DNA TGCGCCAGCAGCCAAGATCTGGTGCGGACTAGCGGGACCACAGATACGCAGTATTTT. Translation: CASSQDLVRTSGTTDTQYF.

This chain connects TRBV19 to TRBJ2-5, with 13 nucleotides matching TRBD2. The CDR3 covers 20 residues. J gave up 14 bases and V 5 bases, and 29 bases lay outside the gene matches. Germline V gene data show CDR1 as LNHDA and CDR2 as SQIVND (reference sequence). CDR3 loop: CASSPHTLGLRTSGSTPLYF. CDR3 in DNA: TGTGCCAGTAGTCCACACACCCTCGGGTTAAGGACTAGCGGGAGCACACCCCTATACTTC.

The chain uses TRBV29-1 and TRBJ2-7, with D perhaps TRBD1 (6 bases). V was pared by 2 bases and J by 6 bases, with 11 bases between. CDR1 is SQVTM and CDR2 is ANQGSEA in the germline V gene. The CDR3 consists of 12 residues. DNA for the CDR3: TGCAGCGTTGAAACACAGGGAAGCGAGCAGTACTTC. This sequence encodes CSVETQGSEQYF.

This chain connects TRBV7-2 to TRBJ2-3; 8 nucleotides match TRBD2. V gave up 4 bases and J gave up 2 bases; unmatched junction bases: 8. The length of the CDR3 is 16 residues. The germline V gene has CDR1 SGHTA and CDR2 FQGNSA. The CDR3 DNA follows: TGTGCCAGCAGCTCCGAGCGGGAGTGGTACACAGATACGCAGTATTTT. Translated: CASSSEREWYTDTQYF.

The V gene is TRBV6-6, the J gene TRBJ1-5; no clear D gene. V was cut by 4 bases and J by 5 bases, with 6 bases left in between. Per germline, CDR1 MNHNY and CDR2 SVGAGI (reference sequence). This CDR3 comprises 12 residues. CDR3 nucleotide sequence: TGTGCCAGCAGTTTCCCTTATCAGCCCCAGCATTTT. It specifies CASSFPYQPQHF.

The V and J genes are TRBV4-3 and TRBJ2-2; 7 bases align to TRBD2. CDR3 length: 15 residues. From germline, CDR1 is LGHNA and CDR2 YSLEER. Unmatched junction bases numbered 7, after V lost 5 bases and J lost 4 bases. DNA of the CDR3: TGCGCCAGCAGCACCGGGACTACATTCACCGGGGAGCTGTTTTTT. It yields the protein CASSTGTTFTGELFF.

This clone has just one count. The CDR3 protein is CASSLPDRFSYNEQFF. The CDR3 nucleotides read TGTGCCAGCAGCTTACCCGACAGGTTCTCCTACAATGAGCAGTTCTTC. V gene TRBV7-9 combines with J gene TRBJ2-1, with D maybe TRBD1 (6 bases). Between the trimmed V and J ends, which lost 2 bases and 0 bases, there was a span of 11 bases. This CDR3 spans 16 amino acids. Germline CDR1 SEHNR, CDR2 FQNEAQ (reference sequence).